The clone carrying this TCR beta chain appeared many times. The antigen is unknown. These data are taken from a study of blood T cells in healthy people across ages. Study summary: In model experiments, template switching was able to capture about one barcoded beta molecule for every two T cells that were present. Findings of the study overall: Naive and antigen-experienced cells were not separated, limiting conclusive comparison. A roughly linear age-dependent decrease characterized TCR beta diversity per million T cells. CMV infection status of these donors was not known.

Germline V gives CDR1 LNHNV, CDR2 YYDKDF (reference sequence). This CDR3 is 15 amino acids long. The V segment lost 3 bases and the J segment 7 bases; nucleotides outside the gene matches: 6. For the second PCR, which ran for roughly 6 to 12 cycles, a sample-barcoded 5' primer and a J-beta primer mix were used. In TCRdb, the 5' RACE reads were re-called with MiXCR into one record per CDR3 protein. This table holds over 1,500,000 distinct CDR3 sequences, 30% to 40% found once. Sequencing was performed on blood. The source is a human donor in good health. The V gene is TRBV15, the J gene TRBJ1-5; TRBD1 aligns across 10 bases. The CDR3 here is CATSSDRGQGQPQHF. CDR3 nucleotide sequence: TGTGCCACCAGCAGTGACAGGGGGCAAGGGCAGCCCCAGCATTTT.